These 8 T cell receptor beta chains originate from one sample sequenced in a study of shared clonotypes between healthy human individuals. The protocol was immunoSEQ multiplex PCR, while the TCRdb copy is restricted to in-frame clones and leaves out a portion. The sample has about 2.4 million clones; around 90% are singletons. Sequences were obtained from naive CD4+ T cells sorted from blood. Subset indicated: CD45RA+ positively selected. The receptors were gathered from a man in his late teens or twenties in good health.

The chain uses TRBV7-2 and TRBJ2-3; the D is unclear. This CDR3 comprises 15 residues. Trimming took off 1 base at V and 6 bases at J, with 14 bases between the two ends. The germline V gene has CDR1 SGHTA and CDR2 FQGNSA. CDR3 region: CASSLEGIPRDTQYF. CDR3 bases: TGTGCCAGCAGCTTAGAAGGAATCCCCCGCGATACGCAGTATTTT.

The chain combines TRBV5-1 with TRBJ2-5; D is perhaps TRBD1 (5 bases). With 5 bases removed from V and 3 bases from J, the gap between germline ends came to 11 bases. Per the germline V gene, CDR1 is SGHRS and CDR2 is YFSETQ. The CDR3 has 13 residues. CDR3 sequence: CASSSPGKETQYF. Here the CDR3 DNA reads TGCGCCAGCAGTTCCCCAGGGAAAGAGACCCAGTACTTC.

The chain employs TRBV6-5 and TRBJ2-3; D gene uncertain. CDR1 is MNHEY and CDR2 is SVGAGI in the germline V gene. Trimming cost V 7 bases and J 5 bases, with 13 bases left between them. The CDR3 consists of 13 residues. As DNA, the CDR3 is TGTGCCAGCATCGCCCCGGTGGGAGATACGCAGTATTTT. Amino acids: CASIAPVGDTQYF.

V is TRBV5-6 and J is TRBJ2-1, with 8 bases matching TRBD2. In germline, CDR1 is SGHDT, CDR2 YYEEEE. This CDR3 has 15 amino acids. Trimming at V came to 4 bases and at J to 9 bases, leaving 12 bases not matched to a gene. The CDR3 protein is CASSPGLDHWGEQFF. The CDR3 coding sequence is TGTGCCAGCAGCCCGGGACTAGACCACTGGGGTGAGCAGTTCTTC.

The chain carries TRBV6-1 and TRBJ1-4, with TRBD1 matching over 8 bases. The CDR3 contains 14 residues. The V gene end was trimmed by 6 bases and the J gene end by 8 bases; junction bases not matched to a gene: 8. Germline lookup yields CDR1 MNHNS and CDR2 SASEGT. This CDR3 reads CASRETGAQEKLFF. In DNA form, the CDR3 reads TGTGCCAGCAGGGAGACAGGGGCCCAAGAAAAACTGTTTTTT.

The chain uses TRBV29-1 and TRBJ2-5; D is perhaps TRBD1 (6 bases). The CDR3 is made up of 13 amino acids. Per the germline V gene, CDR1 is SQVTM and CDR2 is ANQGSEA. V was cut by 7 bases and J by 5 bases, with 17 bases left in between. Written as DNA, the CDR3 is TGCAGCGGCCGCCGTACAGGGACCGAGACCCAGTACTTC. Translating gives CSGRRTGTETQYF.

CDR3 sequence: CAWTPGLAGGSDTQYF. DNA for the CDR3: TGTGCCTGGACTCCGGGACTAGCGGGAGGCTCAGATACGCAGTATTTT. The J gene is TRBJ2-3, the V gene TRBV30; 15 bases align to TRBD2. The CDR3 has 16 residues. Germline CDR1 and CDR2: GTSNPN and SVGIG (reference sequence). V trimming: 4 bases; J trimming: 4 bases; junction bases outside the gene matches: 6.

The chain is built from TRBV29-1 and TRBJ2-2; TRBD1 matches at 8 bases. The CDR3 is 14 residues long. Germline CDR1 and CDR2: SQVTM and ANQGSEA. The V and J ends lost 4 bases and 4 bases, in that order; junction bases with no gene match: 5. CDR3 protein: CSVGQGTLTGELFF. CDR3 DNA sequence: TGCAGCGTTGGACAGGGGACCCTCACCGGGGAGCTGTTTTTT.